A single sample gave rise to the 9 T cell receptor beta chains below, sequenced in a study of T cell responses to AZD1222 COVID-19 vaccine. Assay: immunoSEQ multiplex PCR; the TCRdb copy retains only in-frame clones and omits some. Of about 82,000 clones listed, 87% are singletons. Sequencing used peripheral blood, obtained 28 days after the second AZD1222 dose. Every receptor here comes from an adult who received the AZD1222 COVID-19 vaccine.

The V and J genes are TRBV2 and TRBJ2-5; 9 nucleotides line up with TRBD2. V was clipped by 6 bases and J by 1 base; unmatched bases: 6. CDR1 is SNHLY and CDR2 is FYNNEI in the germline V gene. The CDR3 contains 15 residues. The CDR3 protein is CASSVLAGLQETQYF. The CDR3 DNA reads as TGTGCCAGCAGCGTACTAGCGGGCCTCCAAGAGACCCAGTACTTC.

The V call is TRBV7-2, the J call TRBJ2-5; 11 bases map to TRBD2. The V segment lost 4 bases and the J segment 3 bases; nucleotides outside the gene matches: 1. This CDR3 spans 14 amino acids. Germline V gene sequence: CDR1 SGHTA, CDR2 FQGNSA. The CDR3 DNA reads as TGTGCCAGCAGCTGGGGACTAGCGGAAGAGACCCAGTACTTC. Protein sequence: CASSWGLAEETQYF. Combining the CDR3 with reference TRBV7-2 and TRBJ2-5 gives the whole variable domain GAGVSQSPSNKVTEKGKDVELRCDPISGHTALYWYRQSLGQGLEFLIYFQGNSAPDKSGLPSDRFSAERTGGSVSTLTIQRTQQEDSAVYLCASSWGLAEETQYFGPGTRLLVL.

V usage is TRBV10-3 and J usage is TRBJ1-2; 8 positions match TRBD1. Germline values: CDR1 ENHRY, CDR2 SYGVKD. V gave up 6 bases and J gave up 3 bases; unmatched junction bases: 9. The CDR3 contains 15 residues. DNA for the CDR3: TGTGCCATCAGGGGAGGACAGGGTTTGGACTATGGCTACACCTTC. Protein sequence: CAIRGGQGLDYGYTF.

This clone was seen only once. The genes are TRBV7-9 and TRBJ1-2, with no clear D. CDR3 size: 16 residues. The germline V gene has CDR1 SEHNR and CDR2 FQNEAQ (reference sequence). V was cut by 5 bases and J by 4 bases, with 20 bases left in between. The CDR3 is CASSPNGPMRPYGYTF. In DNA, the CDR3 is TGTGCCAGCAGCCCCAACGGACCGATGAGACCCTATGGCTACACCTTC.

This chain uses TRBV29-1 with TRBJ1-1; tentative D call: TRBD1 (6 bases). V gave up 7 bases and J gave up 0 bases, with 12 bases separating them. The CDR3 spans 13 residues. Germline V gene data show CDR1 as SQVTM and CDR2 as ANQGSEA. DNA for the CDR3: TGCAGCGGACGACAGGTCCTGAACACTGAAGCTTTCTTT. This translates into CSGRQVLNTEAFF.

The rearrangement joins TRBV19 to TRBJ1-1; tentatively, D is TRBD1 (5 bases). CDR3 size: 15 residues. Germline lookup yields CDR1 LNHDA and CDR2 SQIVND (reference sequence). V was pared by 4 bases and J by 2 bases, with 14 bases between. CDR3 amino acids: CASSTGGRSNTEAFF. The CDR3 nucleotides are TGTGCCAGTAGTACTGGGGGTCGGAGTAACACTGAAGCTTTCTTT. The complete variable domain, with remaining parts taken from reference TRBV19 and TRBJ1-1, reads DGGITQSPKYLFRKEGQNVTLSCEQNLNHDAMYWYRQDPGQGLRLIYYSQIVNDFQKGDIAEGYSVSREKKESFPLTVTSAQKNPTAFYLCASSTGGRSNTEAFFGQGTRLTVV.

The J gene is TRBJ1-1, the V gene TRBV2, with TRBD1 matching over 8 bases. Trimming took 4 bases from V and 5 from J; bases not matched to a gene: 6. CDR1 is SNHLY, CDR2 FYNNEI, per germline. There are 14 residues in the CDR3. CDR3 region: CASSAGYRGTEAFF. Written as DNA, the CDR3 is TGTGCCAGCAGTGCCGGCTACAGGGGGACTGAAGCTTTCTTT.

This clone was seen just once. In nucleotides, the CDR3 is TGTGCCAGCAGCCAAGCTGGCGGGGCGAGTACTGAAGCTTTCTTT. This encodes CASSQAGGASTEAFF. The chain joins TRBV14 to TRBJ1-1, with D possibly being TRBD1 (5 bases). Germline V gene lookup returns CDR1 SGHDN and CDR2 FVKESK. The CDR3 length is 15 residues. The V and J ends lost 1 base and 5 bases respectively, with 14 bases between them.

The chain recombines TRBV10-3 with TRBJ2-7, with TRBD2 identical over 8 bases. The germline gives CDR1 ENHRY, CDR2 SYGVKD. J lost 5 bases, V lost 11 bases, and 11 bases had no gene match. This CDR3 has 13 residues. The CDR3 bases are TGTGCCCAATCTCCGGGGGGGGCTGACGAGCAGTACTTC. Translating it yields CAQSPGGADEQYF.